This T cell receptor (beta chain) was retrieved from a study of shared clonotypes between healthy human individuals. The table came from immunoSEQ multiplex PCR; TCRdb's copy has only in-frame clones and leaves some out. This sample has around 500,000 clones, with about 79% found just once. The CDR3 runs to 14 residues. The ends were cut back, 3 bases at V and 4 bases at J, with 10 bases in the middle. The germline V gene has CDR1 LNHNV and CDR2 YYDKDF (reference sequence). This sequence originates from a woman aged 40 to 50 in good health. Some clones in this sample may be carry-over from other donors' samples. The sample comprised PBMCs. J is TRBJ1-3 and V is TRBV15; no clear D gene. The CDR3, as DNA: TGTGCCACCAGCAGCCCGTCAGAGGGAAACACCATATATTTT. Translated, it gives CATSSPSEGNTIYF.